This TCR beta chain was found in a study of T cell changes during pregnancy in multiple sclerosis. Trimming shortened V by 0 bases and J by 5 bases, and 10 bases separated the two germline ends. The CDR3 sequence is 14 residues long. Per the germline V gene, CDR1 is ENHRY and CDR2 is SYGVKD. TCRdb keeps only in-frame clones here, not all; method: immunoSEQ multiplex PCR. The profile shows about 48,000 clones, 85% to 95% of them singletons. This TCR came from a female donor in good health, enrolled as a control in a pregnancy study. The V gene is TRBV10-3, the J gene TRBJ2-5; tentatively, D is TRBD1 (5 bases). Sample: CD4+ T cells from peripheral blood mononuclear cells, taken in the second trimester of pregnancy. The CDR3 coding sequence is TGTGCCATCAGTGAGTCAGGGGTAAGGGAGACCCAGTACTTC. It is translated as CAISESGVRETQYF.